This T cell receptor (beta chain) was found in a study of CD8+ T cells in alopecia areata. Germline lookup yields CDR1 MNHEY and CDR2 SVGAGI. The germline V and J ends were trimmed by 2 bases and 12 bases, with 19 bases remaining between them. The CDR3 is 14 amino acids. This sample's treatment: oral pan-JAK inhibitor, 5-10 mg twice daily. Reverse transcription of extracted RNA yielded cDNA, which provided the sequencing template. The method was immunoSEQ multiplex PCR; TCRdb's version includes in-frame clones alone and lacks a portion of them. The sample lists 200,000 to 250,000 clones; 50% to 75% were seen once.

The TCR sequence derives from a human donor with alopecia areata. The specimen comprised CD4+ T cells sorted from blood, sampled at week 4, from a patient treated with tofacitinib. The rearrangement links TRBV6-5 to TRBJ1-1, with D unresolved. The CDR3 DNA follows: TGTGCCAGCAGTTACCTACTTAAGGGAAGCCAGACTTTCTTT. Protein product: CASSYLLKGSQTFF.